The clone carrying this T cell receptor (beta chain) was counted a few times. This entry comes from a study of cytomegalovirus exposure and HLA in healthy donors. The wider study: Researchers found that approximately 85% of some 400 genotyped donors fell within the Caucasian-associated ancestry cluster.

The primer mix had 60 Vbeta and 13 Jbeta primers. The assay was immunoSEQ multiplex PCR, and TCRdb's table has in-frame clones only and misses some. Among a few hundred thousand clones listed, 70% to 80% were seen once. This CDR3 has 14 amino acids. V gave up 7 bases and J gave up 3 bases; unmatched junction bases: 10. CDR1 SQVTM and CDR2 ANQGSEA come from the germline V gene. The chain has TRBV29-1 and TRBJ2-3, with TRBD1 identical over 7 bases. The clonotype was recovered from a woman in her 30s in good health and CMV-seronegative. Sequencing was carried out using PBMCs. CDR3 nucleotides: TGCAGCGCTCCCGACAGGGTTGGTACAGATACGCAGTATTTT. Translating gives CSAPDRVGTDTQYF.